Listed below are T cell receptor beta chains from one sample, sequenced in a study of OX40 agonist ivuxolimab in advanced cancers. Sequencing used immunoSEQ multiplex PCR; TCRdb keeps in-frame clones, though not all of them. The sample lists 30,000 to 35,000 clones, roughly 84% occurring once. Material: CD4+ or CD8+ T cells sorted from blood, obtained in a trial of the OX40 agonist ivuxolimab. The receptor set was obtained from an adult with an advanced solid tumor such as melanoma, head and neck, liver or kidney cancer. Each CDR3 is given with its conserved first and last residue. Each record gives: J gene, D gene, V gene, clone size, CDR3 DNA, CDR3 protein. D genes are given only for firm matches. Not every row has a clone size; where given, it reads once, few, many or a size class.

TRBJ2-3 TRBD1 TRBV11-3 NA TGTGCCAGCAGGGGACAGGGACCAGATACGCAGTATTTT CASRGQGPDTQYF
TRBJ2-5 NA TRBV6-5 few TGTGCCAGCATTTCCCCCCAAGAGACCCAGTACTTC CASISPQETQYF
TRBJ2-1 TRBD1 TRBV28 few TGTGCCAGCAGTTTAGACAGGGTGCCCCTCGGTGAGCAGTTCTTC CASSLDRVPLGEQFF
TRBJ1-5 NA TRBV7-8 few TGTGCCAGCAGCTTAGGAGGGGGCAATCAGCCCCAGCATTTT CASSLGGGNQPQHF
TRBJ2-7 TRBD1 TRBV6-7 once TGTGCCAGCAGTTACCCGGGACAGACCCTGTACGAGCAGTACTTC CASSYPGQTLYEQYF
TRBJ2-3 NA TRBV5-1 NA TGCGCCAGCAGCTTGGCACTAGTTGGTAGCACAGATACGCAGTATTTT CASSLALVGSTDTQYF
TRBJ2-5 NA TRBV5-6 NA TGTGCCACCGCTCTAGGGAGTCAAGAGACCCAGTACTTC CATALGSQETQYF
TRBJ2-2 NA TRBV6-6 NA TGTGCCAGCAACCCGTCCCTAGGTCCCACCGGGGAGCTGTTTTTT CASNPSLGPTGELFF
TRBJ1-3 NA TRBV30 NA TGTGCCTGGAGTGTACTCGGGACGAGCTCTGGAAACACCATATATTTT CAWSVLGTSSGNTIYF
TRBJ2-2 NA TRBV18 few TGTGCCAGCTCACCAACGGGGGTCGGGGAGCTGTTTTTT CASSPTGVGELFF
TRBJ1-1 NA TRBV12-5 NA TGTGCTAGTGCCGGAGATGATTTGAGCACTGAAGCTTTCTTT CASAGDDLSTEAFF
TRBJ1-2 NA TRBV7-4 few TGTGCCAGCACCAAAAGGGGTGATTGGCACTATGGCTACACCTTC CASTKRGDWHYGYTF
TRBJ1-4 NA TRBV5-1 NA TGCGCCAGAGCTCCCCGGGGGACTAATGAAAAACTGTTTTTT CARAPRGTNEKLFF
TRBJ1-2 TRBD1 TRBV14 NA TGTGCCAGCAGCCAAGACGGGACAGGGCCCTATGGCTACACCTTC CASSQDGTGPYGYTF
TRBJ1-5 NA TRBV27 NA TGTGCCAGCAGCCCCCTTACAAGGGCTAGGGGCAATCAGCCCCAGCATTTT CASSPLTRARGNQPQHF
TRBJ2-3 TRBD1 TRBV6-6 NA TGTGCCAGCAGTCCTCGGACAGGGGGGTACACAGATACGCAGTATTTT CASSPRTGGYTDTQYF
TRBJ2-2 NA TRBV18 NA TGTGCCAGCTCATCAACCAGGGGTAACACCGGGGAGCTGTTTTTT CASSSTRGNTGELFF
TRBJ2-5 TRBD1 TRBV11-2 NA TGTGCCAGCAGCTCCGCACCCGGGACAGCCCAAGAGACCCAGTACTTC CASSSAPGTAQETQYF
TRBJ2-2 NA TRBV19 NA TGTGCCAGTAGTAAGACAGGAGGGAACACCGGGGAGCTGTTTTTT CASSKTGGNTGELFF
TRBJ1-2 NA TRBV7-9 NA TGTGCCAGCAGCCTCGGGACAACAATTGGCTCCTACACCTTC CASSLGTTIGSYTF
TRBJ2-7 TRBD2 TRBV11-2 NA TGTGCCAGCAGCTTAGATGGGGACCAAGCGGGGCAGAGCTCCTACGAGCAGTACTTC CASSLDGDQAGQSSYEQYF
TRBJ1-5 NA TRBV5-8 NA TGTGCCAGCAGCTTAGGGCGACAGCCTAACCAGCCCCAGCATTTT CASSLGRQPNQPQHF
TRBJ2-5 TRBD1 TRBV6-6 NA TGTGCCAGCAGTTCCGGGACAGGGAAAGAGACCCAGTACTTC CASSSGTGKETQYF
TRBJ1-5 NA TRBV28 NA TGTGCCAGCAGTTTAATTGAGGGGATCGGAAGAAAGCCCCAGCATTTT CASSLIEGIGRKPQHF
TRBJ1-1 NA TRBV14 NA TGTGCCAGCAGCCCGGGACCGCACACTGAAGCTTTCTTT CASSPGPHTEAFF
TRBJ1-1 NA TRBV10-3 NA TGTGCCATCAGTGACTTTGGGGACCTAGGGGAAGCTTTCTTT CAISDFGDLGEAFF
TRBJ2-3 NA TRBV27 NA TGTGCCAGCAGTTTATCGGCTGGCACAGATACGCAGTATTTT CASSLSAGTDTQYF
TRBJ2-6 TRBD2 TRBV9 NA TGTGCCAGCAGCCCCGGGGGGAGGCTATCCCACTCTGGGGCCAACGTCCTGACTTTC CASSPGGRLSHSGANVLTF
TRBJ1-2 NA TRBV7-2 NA TGTGCCAGCAGCGAACAGGGTCATAGCTATGGCTACACCTTC CASSEQGHSYGYTF
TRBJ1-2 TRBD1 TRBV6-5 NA TGTGCCAGCAGTGACAGGGGCTATGGCTACACCTTC CASSDRGYGYTF
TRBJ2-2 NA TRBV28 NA TGTGCCAGCAAGGACAGCTTGGGAACCGGGGAGCTGTTTTTT CASKDSLGTGELFF
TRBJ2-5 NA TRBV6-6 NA TGTGCCAGCAGTTACTCGGGTCGGAGAGAAACCCAGTACTTC CASSYSGRRETQYF
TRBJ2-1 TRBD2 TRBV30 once TGTGCCTGGGAGGCGGGAGGGGCCTACAATGAGCAGTTCTTC CAWEAGGAYNEQFF
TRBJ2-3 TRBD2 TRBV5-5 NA TGTGCCAGCAGCTTTGGAGCGGGGGGGCCAGATACGCAGTATTTT CASSFGAGGPDTQYF
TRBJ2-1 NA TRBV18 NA TGTGCCAGCTCACCAAACCAGGGTTACAATGAGCAGTTCTTC CASSPNQGYNEQFF
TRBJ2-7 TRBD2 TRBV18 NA TGTGCCAGCTCACCAGGAGGACTAGCGGGGGGATACGAGCAGTACTTC CASSPGGLAGGYEQYF
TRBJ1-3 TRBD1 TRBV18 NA TGTGCCAGCTCACCGATTGGGACAGTCTCTGGAAACACCATATATTTT CASSPIGTVSGNTIYF
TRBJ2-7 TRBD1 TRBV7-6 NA TGTGCCAGCAGCTACACAGGGGGCGAGCAGTACTTC CASSYTGGEQYF
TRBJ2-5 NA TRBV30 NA TGTGCCGGAGCCCATCAAGAGACCCAGTACTTC CAGAHQETQYF
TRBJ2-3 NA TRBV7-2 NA TGTGCCAGCAGCTTAAGTGTGGGACTTACAGATACGCAGTATTTT CASSLSVGLTDTQYF
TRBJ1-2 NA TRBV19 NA TGTGCCAGTAAGAGAAATGGCTACACCTTC CASKRNGYTF
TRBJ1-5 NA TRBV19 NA TGTGCCAGTAGTTCTATCGGGACATTATTATATAGCAATCAGCCCCAGCATTTT CASSSIGTLLYSNQPQHF
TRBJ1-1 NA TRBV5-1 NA TGCGCCAGCAGCTTGGCCGGGTCCGCGAACACTGAAGCTTTCTTT CASSLAGSANTEAFF
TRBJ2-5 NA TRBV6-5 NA TGTGCCAGCAGTTCCGGGGGAGCAGGGGAGACCCAGTACTTC CASSSGGAGETQYF
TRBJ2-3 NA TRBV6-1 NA TGTGCCAGCAGGAGGATCGAGGATACGCAGTATTTT CASRRIEDTQYF
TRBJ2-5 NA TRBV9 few TGTGCCAGCAGCGTAAAGGCCCGGGAGACCCAGTACTTC CASSVKARETQYF
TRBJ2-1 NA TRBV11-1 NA TGTGCCAGCAGCTTAGCGGGCTACAATGAGCAGTTCTTC CASSLAGYNEQFF
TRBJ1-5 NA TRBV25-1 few TGTGCCAGCAGTGAATATACAGCTAATCAGCCCCAGCATTTT CASSEYTANQPQHF
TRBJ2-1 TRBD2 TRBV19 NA TGTGCCACCGGATCTAGCGGGAGACTCCGATCCTACAATGAGCAGTTCTTC CATGSSGRLRSYNEQFF
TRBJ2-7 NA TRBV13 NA TGTGCCAGCAGCCGGGAGTACGAGCAGTACTTC CASSREYEQYF
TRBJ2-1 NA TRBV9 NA TGTGCCAGCAGGTCCCCGGGGAGGGGGGATGAGCAGTTCTTC CASRSPGRGDEQFF
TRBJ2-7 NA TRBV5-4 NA TGTGCCAGCAGCTTGGGGGGGCCCTACGAGCAGTACTTC CASSLGGPYEQYF
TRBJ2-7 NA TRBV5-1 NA TGCGCCAGCAGCTTGGGAGGGACAAGATACTACGAGCAGTACTTC CASSLGGTRYYEQYF
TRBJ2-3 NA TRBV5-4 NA TGTGCCAGCAGCAACTACCCCGATACGCAGTATTTT CASSNYPDTQYF
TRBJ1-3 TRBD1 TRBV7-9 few TGTGCCAGCAGCTTAGCCGGGACAGGGGGTGGAAACACCATATATTTT CASSLAGTGGGNTIYF